Below, 10 T cell receptor beta chains from the same sample are listed, as sequenced in a study of regulatory T cells in long-lasting Graves disease. Time point reported: newly diagnosed GD, antithyroid drugs for less than 3 months. TCR sequences were obtained from RNA taken from PBMCs. Building of the TCR beta libraries involved iRepertoire HTBI primers and Arm-PCR of CDR3 regions. TCRdb ran MiXCR on the multiplex PCR reads and lists one entry per CDR3 protein. The sample lists some 500,000 distinct CDR3 sequences, roughly 15% occurring once. These same records also appear under a second study, on T cells in Graves' hyperthyroidism and ophthalmopathy.

Sequenced material: peripheral blood mononuclear cells (PBMCs), taken at new diagnosis, from a patient treated with antithyroid drugs. These receptors came from a woman aged 35-65 years with Graves disease.

The chain joins TRBV20-1 to TRBJ2-7; D unresolved. V was trimmed by 0 bases and J by 5 bases, leaving 14 bases between them. This CDR3 has 14 amino acids. Germline lookup yields CDR1 DFQATT and CDR2 SNEGSKA (reference sequence). CDR3 DNA: TGCAGTGCTAGAGATATAAGGTCCGCCGACGAGCAGTACTTC. Translating gives CSARDIRSADEQYF.

This clonotype appeared many times. This chain links TRBV6-2 or TRBV6-3 with TRBJ1-1, with a tentative D call TRBD1 (5 bases). Germline V gives CDR1 MNHEY, CDR2 SVGEGT. The V end lost 5 bases, the J end lost 3 bases, and 16 bases lay between the germline ends. The CDR3 has 15 residues. This CDR3 reads CASSRGGLRDTEAFF. CDR3 DNA: TGTGCCAGCAGTCGCGGGGGTCTTCGGGACACTGAAGCTTTCTTT.

This clonotype has ten or more counts. The chain carries TRBV18 and TRBJ2-4; D may correspond to TRBD1 or TRBD2 (6 bases each). The CDR3 totals 16 residues. Germline V CDR1 and CDR2: KGHSH, LQKENI. The germline V and J ends were trimmed by 3 bases and 0 bases, with 12 bases remaining between them. The CDR3 DNA reads as TGTGCCAGCTCACCCTGGGGGGCCCAAGCCAAAAACATTCAGTACTTC. Residues: CASSPWGAQAKNIQYF.

This clonotype was seen many times. This chain joins TRBV12-3 or TRBV12-4 and TRBJ2-1; TRBD2 is a possible D gene (5 bases). The CDR3 is 14 amino acids. Trimming pared 6 bases from V and 4 bases from J, leaving 13 bases between. CDR3 sequence (DNA): TGTGCCAGCAGCCCCAGCGGATTTTACAATGAGCAGTTCTTC. It translates to CASSPSGFYNEQFF.

This clonotype was picked up many times. The chain joins TRBV20-1 to TRBJ1-1; 9 bases align to TRBD1. The CDR3 runs 14 residues. J lost 4 bases, V lost 6 bases, and 9 bases had no gene match. CDR1 and CDR2 from the germline V gene are DFQATT and SNEGSKA (reference sequence). The DNA of the CDR3 is TGCAGTGCCCCCCCAGGACAGGGGATCACTGAAGCTTTCTTT. It encodes CSAPPGQGITEAFF.

This clonotype was found many times. The rearrangement joins TRBV11-1 to TRBJ2-7, with a tentative D call TRBD1 (6 bases). V lost 1 base to trimming and J lost 3 bases, with 13 bases between them. CDR1 and CDR2 from the germline V gene are SGHAT and FQDESV (reference sequence). This CDR3 comprises 15 residues. CDR3 residues: CASSLGGQTFYEQYF. DNA of the CDR3: TGTGCCAGCAGCTTAGGGGGGCAGACATTCTACGAGCAGTACTTC.

This clonotype was counted at least ten times. The V call is TRBV13, the J call TRBJ2-1; maybe TRBD2 (8 bases). Deletions cut 5 bases from V and 12 bases from J, with 17 bases between. The CDR3 length is 13 residues. The V gene's germline CDR1 is PRHDT and CDR2 FYEKMQ (reference sequence). This chain's CDR3 is CASSPGGDSRQFF. The CDR3 nucleotides read TGTGCCAGCAGCCCGGGAGGGGACAGTAGGCAGTTCTTC.

There are many counts of this clonotype. The V call is TRBV11-3, the J call TRBJ2-2; 7 bases are a match to TRBD1. V gave up 2 bases and J gave up 6 bases; unmatched junction bases: 12. Germline CDR1 is SGHNT and CDR2 is YENEEA. The CDR3 length is 17 residues. CDR3 region: CASSLTRSGGFAGELFF. CDR3 DNA: TGTGCCAGCAGCTTAACGAGGTCAGGGGGTTTCGCCGGGGAGCTGTTTTTT. The whole variable domain, remainder taken from reference TRBV11-3 and TRBJ2-2, is EAGVVQSPRYKIIEKKQPVAFWCNPISGHNTLYWYLQNLGQGPELLIRYENEEAVDDSQLPKDRFSAERLKGVDSTLKIQPAELGDSAVYLCASSLTRSGGFAGELFFGEGSRLTVL.

CDR3 amino acids: CASRASAGSYEQYF. CDR3 bases: TGTGCCAGCAGGGCTTCGGCAGGATCCTACGAGCAGTACTTC. The chain employs TRBV6-1 and TRBJ2-7; no clear D gene. Germline CDR1 MNHNS, CDR2 SASEGT. The ends were cut back, 6 bases at V and 1 base at J, with 13 bases in the middle. CDR3 length: 14 residues.

Of note for this clonotype: A much larger clone differs from this one at a single base, so this may be a read error. The chain uses TRBV3-1 and TRBJ1-1; the D gene is possibly TRBD1 (5 bases). The CDR3 is 15 amino acids. The V end was cut by 4 bases, the J end by 5 bases, with 17 bases between. Germline CDR1 reads LGHDT; CDR2 reads YNNKEL (reference sequence). CDR3 nucleotide sequence: TGTGCCAGCAGCCCTACTCTGACAGACCGGACTGAAGCTTTCTTT. This translates into CASSPTLTDRTEAFF. Drawing the rest from reference TRBV3-1 and TRBJ1-1, the complete variable domain is DTAVSQTPKYLVTQMGNDKSIKCEQNLGHDTMYWYKQDSKKFLKIMFSYNNKELIINETVPNRFSPKSPDKAHLNLHINSLELGDSAVYFCASSPTLTDRTEAFFGQGTRLTVV.